These T cell receptor beta chains were read from a single sample in a study of cytomegalovirus exposure and HLA in healthy donors. Repertoires were generated with immunoSEQ multiplex PCR, while TCRdb's copy carries only in-frame clones and drops some. This table holds some 150,000 clones, roughly 80% found once. The sample was PBMCs. The receptors were sampled from a woman between 40 and 55 years old in good health and CMV-seropositive. CDR3s include the opening cysteine and the closing phenylalanine or tryptophan. The order of the fields is D gene, clone size, J gene, V gene, CDR3 DNA, CDR3 protein. The D gene is left open where the match is weak. Clone size appears in some rows only: once, few, many, or a class for an expanded clone.

TRBD2 few TRBJ2-7 TRBV6-1 TGTGCCAGCAGACTAGCGCAAACCTACGAGCAGTACTTC CASRLAQTYEQYF
TRBD1 . TRBJ1-4 TRBV9 TGTGCCAGCAGCGTGACAGGGGGCTCTGAAAAACTGTTTTTT CASSVTGGSEKLFF
TRBD2 . TRBJ2-5 TRBV7-2 TGTGCCAGCAGAATAGCGGGGGGGCGGGGAGAGACCCAGTACTTC CASRIAGGRGETQYF
TRBD2 . TRBJ2-1 TRBV7-9 TGTTCCAGCAGCTTATTTGGGGGACTAGCGACTTACAATGAGCAGTTCTTC CSSSLFGGLATYNEQFF
TRBD1 . TRBJ2-7 TRBV28 TGTGCCAGCAGTTCCCCCACCGGGACAGGCTCCTACGAGCAGTACTTC CASSSPTGTGSYEQYF
. . TRBJ1-4 TRBV27 TGTGCCAGCAATTTATCCTCAGGGCGTAATGAAAAACTGTTTTTT CASNLSSGRNEKLFF
. . TRBJ2-2 TRBV28 TGTGCCAGCAATTCTCCGATGTGGGGGGTTTCGAACACCGGGGAGCTGTTTTTT CASNSPMWGVSNTGELFF
. . TRBJ1-3 TRBV6-6 TGTGCCAGCGGGGACACCTACGGAAACACCATATATTTT CASGDTYGNTIYF
. . TRBJ2-1 TRBV9 TGTGCCAGCAGCCCTCGACTAGTATCCTACAATGAGCAGTTCTTC CASSPRLVSYNEQFF
. . TRBJ1-1 TRBV11-2 TGTGCCAGCAGCCCCCACGCGCCTAACAGGGCCATGAACACTGAAGCTTTCTTT CASSPHAPNRAMNTEAFF
. . TRBJ1-1 TRBV2 TGTGCCAGCATTGCGGGGAGTATGAACACTGAAGCTTTCTTT CASIAGSMNTEAFF
. . TRBJ2-7 TRBV15 TGTGCCACCAGCAGAGCTCCAGGGGCCTACGAGCAGTACTTC CATSRAPGAYEQYF
TRBD2 . TRBJ2-1 TRBV5-1 TGCGCCAGCAGCTCTGGACTAGCGGCGAGCTCCTACAATGAGCAGTTCTTC CASSSGLAASSYNEQFF
. . TRBJ2-2 TRBV7-2 TGTGCCAGCAGCTTAGGGGGGGTTTCGGAGCTGTTTTTT CASSLGGVSELFF
TRBD2 . TRBJ2-3 TRBV6-6 TGTGCCAGCAGTTACAGTAGCGGGATTACAGATACGCAGTATTTT CASSYSSGITDTQYF
TRBD2 . TRBJ2-5 TRBV2 TGTGCCAGCAGTGTTATGAGCGGGGGGGGATCAGGGACCCAGTACTTC CASSVMSGGGSGTQYF
TRBD2 . TRBJ2-7 TRBV27 TGTGCCAGCAGTTACGGGACTAGCGGGAGCTACGAGCAGTACTTC CASSYGTSGSYEQYF
. few TRBJ1-1 TRBV6-5 TGTGCCAGCACCCCAGCGGAGGGGCGGACTGAAGCTTTCTTT CASTPAEGRTEAFF
TRBD2 . TRBJ2-1 TRBV30 TGTGCCTGGAATCTAGCGGGGGGTAATGAGCAGTTCTTC CAWNLAGGNEQFF
TRBD2 . TRBJ2-5 TRBV9 TGTGCCAGCAGCGTAGGGCCTAGCGGGGATCAAGAGACCCAGTACTTC CASSVGPSGDQETQYF
. . TRBJ2-3 TRBV7-2 TGTGCCAGCAGCTCCAGGCCAGGTACAGATACGCAGTATTTT CASSSRPGTDTQYF
. . TRBJ1-2 TRBV6-1 TGTGCCAGCAGATGGACAGACAATAACTATGGCTACACCTTC CASRWTDNNYGYTF
TRBD2 . TRBJ2-7 TRBV5-4 TGTGCCAGCAGCTTGGACGGCGGGGGCTCCTACGAGCAGTACTTC CASSLDGGGSYEQYF
TRBD1 . TRBJ1-6 TRBV5-4 TGTGCCAGCAGCCGGACAGGTCGAGGAAATTCACCCCTCCACTTT CASSRTGRGNSPLHF
. . TRBJ1-5 TRBV6-5 TGTGCCAGCAGGGCGGGGCTAGAGTTGCCCCAGCATTTT CASRAGLELPQHF
TRBD1 . TRBJ2-3 TRBV7-9 TGTGCCAGCAGCTCTGGACAGGCAGATACGCAGTATTTT CASSSGQADTQYF
. . TRBJ2-7 TRBV5-1 TGCGCCAGCAGCCCGGGGGACCGCTCATACGAGCAGTACTTC CASSPGDRSYEQYF
TRBD2 . TRBJ2-2 TRBV6-4 TGTGCCAGCAGTGAACGTCTAGCGGGAGGGCTGAACACCGGGGAGCTGTTTTTT CASSERLAGGLNTGELFF
TRBD1 . TRBJ2-2 TRBV19 TGTGCCAGTAGTATGGGACAGGGATGGTCCGGGGAGCTGTTTTTT CASSMGQGWSGELFF
. . TRBJ2-5 TRBV21-1 TGTGCCAGCAGCAAAGGGGAGATGAATGGGGAGACCCAGTACTTC CASSKGEMNGETQYF
TRBD2 . TRBJ2-1 TRBV5-1 TGCGCCAGCACCGGGACTAGCAACAATGAGCAGTTCTTC CASTGTSNNEQFF
. . TRBJ2-2 TRBV10-2 TGCGCCAGCAGTGAGTCTGACAGCTCAGAGGGGGAGCTGTTTTTT CASSESDSSEGELFF
. . TRBJ2-6 TRBV27 TGTGCCAGCAGTTTGAACAGGGCGATTAGCTCTGGGGCCAACGTCCTGACTTTC CASSLNRAISSGANVLTF
. . TRBJ1-3 TRBV19 TGTGCCAGTCGGAGGGTGGTCTCTGGAAACACCATATATTTT CASRRVVSGNTIYF
. few TRBJ1-1 TRBV5-1 TGCGCCAGCAGCTCAACAGGGTCGGAGCTGAACACTGAAGCTTTCTTT CASSSTGSELNTEAFF
. few TRBJ1-2 TRBV28 TGTGCCAGCAGTTGGAGGGCCCTGGACTATGGCTACACCTTC CASSWRALDYGYTF
. . TRBJ2-1 TRBV10-2 TGCGCCAGCGGGGAGAACAATGAGCAGTTCTTC CASGENNEQFF
TRBD2 . TRBJ2-7 TRBV5-6 TGTGCCAGCAGCTCGGGGACTAGCCGGGTCGAGCAGTACTTC CASSSGTSRVEQYF
TRBD2 . TRBJ2-7 TRBV5-1 TGCGCCAGCAGCTTGGGGAGCGGGGTCTACGAGCAGTACTTC CASSLGSGVYEQYF
TRBD2 . TRBJ2-3 TRBV18 TGTGCCAGCTCATCCCTAGCGGGGATCCCACAAGAGACGCAGTATTTT CASSSLAGIPQETQYF